This T cell receptor beta chain is from a study of T cells in Graves' hyperthyroidism and ophthalmopathy. Diagnosing involved the use of clinical symptoms, serum thyroxine and TRAb, thyroid ultrasound and orbital computed tomography. The germline gives CDR1 SGHAT, CDR2 FQNNGV. The CDR3 runs 15 residues. V was trimmed by 5 bases and J by 2 bases, leaving 13 bases between them. Amplification of TCR beta CDR3 regions used RNA as the template. The HTBI primer set served for first-round RT-PCR of the TCR CDR3. TCRdb passed the multiplex PCR reads through MiXCR, listing each CDR3 protein once. This table has roughly 170,000 distinct CDR3 sequences, 15% to 20% appearing once. This clonotype appeared many times.

The sequence was collected from a woman aged 50 to 60 with Graves' hyperthyroidism. This chain links TRBV11-2 with TRBJ1-5, with D possibly being TRBD1 (5 bases). Sequencing was performed on blood. The DNA for the CDR3 is TGTGCCAGCAGCACCGGGACTCCTGGCAATCAGCCCCAGCATTTT. Translation: CASSTGTPGNQPQHF.